This T cell receptor (beta chain) comes out of a study of T-cell reconstitution after alpha-beta-depleted transplantation in children. Study-wide findings and caveats: Several hundred expanded graft clones reportedly supplied alpha-beta T cells about two months after transplant. TCRbeta diversity was high at day 60 in some patients (a result of surviving recipient T cells and thymic progenitors). It was newly produced T cells that mostly accounted for T-cell counts and diversity one year after transplant.

This CDR3 region has 13 residues. CDR1 SQVTM and CDR2 ANQGSEA come from the germline V gene. With V trimmed by 2 bases and J by 11 bases, 10 bases remained unmatched. Many counts were recorded for this clonotype. What it binds is not known. For TCRbeta, the library was prepared with unique molecular identifiers. One entry per CDR3 protein, called by TCRdb with MiXCR from the PCR reads. Of approximately 300,000 distinct CDR3 sequences in the sample, around 7.1% were seen once. This clonotype was obtained from a female patient aged 2-15 years who had a stem cell transplant for Fanconi anemia, so the T cells may come from the graft donor. The material was peripheral blood, obtained 360 days after TCRalphabeta/CD19-depleted stem cell transplant. This chain joins TRBV29-1 and TRBJ1-1, with TRBD1 matching over 8 bases. The CDR3 protein is CSVELVQGGEAFF. CDR3 coding DNA: TGCAGCGTTGAATTGGTACAGGGGGGTGAGGCTTTCTTT.